This T cell receptor beta chain was sequenced in a study of blood T cell repertoires in COVID-19 (dated by TCRdb to 2018 to 2020). About the full investigation: The collaborator samples originated in the United States, Italy and Spain and spanned the acute and convalescent phases of COVID-19. The repertoires were made available in a free public database intended to serve as a resource for research on the immune response to SARS-CoV-2. Deeply sampled blood TCRbeta repertoires from subjects exposed to, actively infected with, or recovered from COVID-19 were included in the dataset. Samples were obtained from the ongoing ImmuneRACE study (first 160 participants) and from 1,000 to 1,500 subjects provided by 6 global collaborators. The material from the prospective study consisted of cDNA or gDNA derived from T cells, B-cell-depleted T cells, or PBMCs. The sample metadata nearly always contained a de-identified subject ID, COVID-19 status, age in years and sex. Where available, HLA class I and class II types were obtained from metadata supplied by the sample provider rather than from assay-based typing.

From the cysteine up to the phenylalanine, the CDR3 has a length of 14 residues. Solely the CDR3 DNA is kept, with 42 bases framed from the first base. CDR1 and CDR2, looked up from the germline V gene (reference sequence), are DFQATT and SNEGSKA. Compared with germline, V lacks 3 bases and J lacks 7 bases; bases without a gene match: 8. Whole blood was collected in K2EDTA tubes by collaborating institutions according to the institutions' own protocols. For TCRbeta analysis, collaborators shipped samples in one of three forms: frozen whole blood, isolated PBMCs, or DNA extracted from either of those sample types. What the work shows at the level of the full study, not this receptor alone: Clinical and demographic metadata were provided uncurated, with the amount varying by source and participant.

TCRbeta CDR3 regions were amplified from genomic DNA using the immunoSEQ Assay, a bias-controlled multiplex PCR. The original pipeline was this. The number of nucleated cells in each sample was estimated from the amplification of reference gene primers within the assay. To quantify the absolute abundance of each unique TCRbeta CDR3 rearrangement, sequence reads were collapsed and filtered. Productive Simpson clonality was computed per sample as the square root of Simpson's diversity index over productive rearrangements. In TCRdb, the immuneACCESS table is reduced to in-frame sequences with V and J assigned. These tables do not hold every clone; where another copy was compared, an unresolved V gene accounts for under half, and the others remain unexplained. The V and J calls and clone size are taken from that table; D and trimming were inferred from the DNA. This sample holds approximately 52,000 clones; 80% to 85% were observed only once. 10% to 15% of the sample is in the top ten clones.

The count of this clone is one. The target of this receptor is not known. Base-call qualities are not available, and no considerably larger clone is one nucleotide away. Sequenced: peripheral blood. This receptor was identified in a woman of 80 years or more with acute or convalescent COVID-19. Recombination connected TRBV20-1 to TRBJ2-1, with 8 central nucleotides matching TRBD2. The nucleotide sequence reads as follows: TGCAGTGCTAGTCGGGGGGGGCTTTGGAATGAGCAGTTCTTC. Its protein is CSASRGGLWNEQFF.